The subject of this entry is one T cell receptor (beta chain). The antigen remains unidentified. This entry belongs to a study of response to subunit inactivated influenza vaccine. Whole-study results and caveats: Few new T cells, the authors suggested, are recruited by each seasonal influenza vaccination.

TCRdb re-called the RT-PCR reads with MiXCR, one entry per CDR3 protein. The sample lists roughly 670,000 distinct CDR3 sequences; around 15% were seen once. Sample: PBMCs from blood, taken 14 to 15 days before vaccination. The clonotype comes from a man in his fifties or sixties who received an inactivated influenza vaccine.

As DNA, the CDR3 is TGCAGTGCTAGAGTCCAGGGATTAAATGAGCAGTTCTTC. Protein product: CSARVQGLNEQFF. The chain couples TRBV20-1 to TRBJ2-1; TRBD1 is a possible D gene (5 bases). CDR1 and CDR2 (germline): DFQATT, SNEGSKA (reference sequence). The V end was cut by 1 base, the J end by 7 bases, with 11 bases between. This CDR3 has 13 residues.